These T cell receptor beta chains were read from a single sample in a study of a mutant IDH1 vaccine in newly diagnosed glioma. Clones were sequenced by immunoSEQ multiplex PCR, and TCRdb holds only the in-frame ones, with some missing. The table includes around 64,000 clones, around four fifths detected once. Here the sequenced sample was peripheral blood mononuclear cells (PBMCs), taken from a glioma patient treated with radiotherapy, temozolomide or both. These receptors all stem from a woman younger than 35 with glioma. Some clones in this sample may be carry-over from other donors' samples. The CDR3 runs from the conserved cysteine through the conserved F or W. A D gene is named only where the DNA matches it firmly. Only part of the rows carry a size: once, few, many, or a class if the clone is expanded.

>TRBD2|once|TRBV30|TRBJ2-1
TGTGCCTCCACCGGACTAGCGGGAGGGTATGAGCAGTTCTTC
CASTGLAGGYEQFF
>NA|NA|TRBV7-9|TRBJ1-3
TGTGCCAGCAGCCAGTACAGGTCGTCTGGAAACACCATATATTTT
CASSQYRSSGNTIYF
>NA|NA|TRBV30|TRBJ1-2
TGTGCCTGGAGTGTAGGGGCAGGGGATGGCTACACCTTC
CAWSVGAGDGYTF
>NA|NA|TRBV30|TRBJ1-2
TGTGCCTGGCCCGCAAGTTTAACCTCGGGAAACTATGGCTACACCTTC
CAWPASLTSGNYGYTF
>NA|few|TRBV21-1|TRBJ2-1
TGTGCCAGCACCCCGGGACCTAGGGGCAATGAGCAGTTCTTC
CASTPGPRGNEQFF
>TRBD1|NA|TRBV7-3|TRBJ2-7
TGTGCCAGCAGCCTGAGGGGCGGGACAGGAGGTGACGAGCAGTACTTC
CASSLRGGTGGDEQYF
>TRBD1|NA|TRBV5-6|TRBJ1-2
TGTGCCAGCAGCTTGGGGCAGGGGGCAGGCTATGGCTACACCTTC
CASSLGQGAGYGYTF
>NA|once|TRBV7-9|TRBJ2-7
TGTGCCAGCAGCTTTCGGGGGACCAGCTCCTACGAGCAGTACTTC
CASSFRGTSSYEQYF
>NA|NA|TRBV5-8|TRBJ1-1
TGTGCCAGCAGCTTGGACGTCTCCGAAGCTTTCTTT
CASSLDVSEAFF
>NA|NA|TRBV21-1|TRBJ1-1
TGTGCCAGCAGCAAAACGGGGGTCTCTCCGGGTGAAGTTTTCTTT
CASSKTGVSPGEVFF
>NA|once|TRBV9|TRBJ2-1
TGTGCCAGCGCCGTGGCCGGGGTAGCGTCTAATGAGCAGTTCTTC
CASAVAGVASNEQFF
>NA|NA|TRBV4-2|TRBJ2-7
TGTGCCAGCAGCCAAGAAGGGGACGAGCAGTACTTC
CASSQEGDEQYF